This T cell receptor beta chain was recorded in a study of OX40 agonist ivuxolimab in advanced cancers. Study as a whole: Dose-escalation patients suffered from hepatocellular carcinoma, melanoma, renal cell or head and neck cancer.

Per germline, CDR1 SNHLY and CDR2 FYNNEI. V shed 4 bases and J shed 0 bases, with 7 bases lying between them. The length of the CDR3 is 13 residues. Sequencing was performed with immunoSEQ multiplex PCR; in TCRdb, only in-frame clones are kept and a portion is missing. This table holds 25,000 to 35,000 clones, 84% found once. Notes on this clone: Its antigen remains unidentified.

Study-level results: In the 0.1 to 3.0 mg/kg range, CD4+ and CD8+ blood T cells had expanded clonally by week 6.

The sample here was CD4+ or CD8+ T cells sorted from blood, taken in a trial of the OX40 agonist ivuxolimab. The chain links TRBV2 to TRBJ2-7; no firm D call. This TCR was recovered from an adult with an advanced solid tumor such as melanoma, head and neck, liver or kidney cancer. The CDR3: CASSAVNSYEQYF. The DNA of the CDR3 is TGTGCCAGCAGTGCGGTAAACTCCTACGAGCAGTACTTC. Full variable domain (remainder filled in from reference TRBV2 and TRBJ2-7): EPEVTQTPSHQVTQMGQEVILRCVPISNHLYFYWYRQILGQKVEFLVSFYNNEISEKSEIFDDQFSVERPDGSNFTLKIRSTKLEDSAMYFCASSAVNSYEQYFGPGTRLTVT.